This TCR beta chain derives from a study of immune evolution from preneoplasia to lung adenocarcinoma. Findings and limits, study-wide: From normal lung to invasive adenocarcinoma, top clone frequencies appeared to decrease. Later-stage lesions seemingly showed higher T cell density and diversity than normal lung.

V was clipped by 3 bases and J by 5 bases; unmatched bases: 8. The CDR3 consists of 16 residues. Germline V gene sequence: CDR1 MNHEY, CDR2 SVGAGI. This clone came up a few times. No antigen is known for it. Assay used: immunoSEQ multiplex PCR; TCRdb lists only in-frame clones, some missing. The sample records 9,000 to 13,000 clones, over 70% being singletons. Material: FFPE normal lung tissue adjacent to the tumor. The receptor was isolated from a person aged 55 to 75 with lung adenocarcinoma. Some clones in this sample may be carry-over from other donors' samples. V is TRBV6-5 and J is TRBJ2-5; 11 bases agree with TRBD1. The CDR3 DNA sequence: TGTGCCAGCAGTTATGGTTGGACAGGGGGCGGGGAGACCCAGTACTTC. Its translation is CASSYGWTGGGETQYF.